The rows below give T cell receptor beta chains drawn from one sample of a study of response to subunit inactivated influenza vaccine. Each CDR3 protein is one row after TCRdb ran MiXCR on the RT-PCR reads. The sample contains approximately 310,000 distinct CDR3 sequences, just over 20% of which appear only once. The sample here was PBMCs from blood, taken approximately 20 months after vaccination. These receptor sequences come from a man between 50 and 69 years old who received an inactivated influenza vaccine. The CDR3 runs from the conserved cysteine through the conserved F or W. Each record gives: clone size, V gene, J gene, D gene, CDR3 length, CDR3 protein, CDR3 DNA. The D gene is left open where the match is weak. For some rows the clone size is stated as once, few or many, or as a class when expanded; others skip it.

clone_size: few
v_call: TRBV15
j_call: TRBJ2-7
d_call: .
cdr3_length: 14
cdr3_aa: CATSTALSSYEQYF
cdr3_nt: TGTGCCACCAGCACCGCCTTGAGCTCCTACGAGCAGTACTTC

clone_size: few
v_call: TRBV7-9
j_call: TRBJ1-4
d_call: .
cdr3_length: 13
cdr3_aa: CASSLMGGEKLFF
cdr3_nt: TGTGCCAGCAGCTTGATGGGGGGTGAAAAACTGTTTTTT

clone_size: .
v_call: TRBV6-1
j_call: TRBJ1-3
d_call: .
cdr3_length: 16
cdr3_aa: CASSPDLGESGNSIYF
cdr3_nt: TGTGCCAGCAGTCCTGACTTGGGAGAATCTGGAAACAGCATATATTTT

clone_size: few
v_call: TRBV5-5
j_call: TRBJ1-4
d_call: .
cdr3_length: 12
cdr3_aa: CASSMDREKLFF
cdr3_nt: TGTGCCAGCAGCATGGACCGTGAAAAACTGTTTTTT

clone_size: .
v_call: TRBV4-2
j_call: TRBJ2-2
d_call: TRBD2
cdr3_length: 16
cdr3_aa: CASSQTSGRNTGELFF
cdr3_nt: TGTGCCAGCAGCCAGACTAGCGGGAGGAACACCGGGGAGCTGTTTTTT

clone_size: many
v_call: TRBV12-3/TRBV12-4
j_call: TRBJ1-5
d_call: .
cdr3_length: 14
cdr3_aa: CASSFKGGNQPQHF
cdr3_nt: TGTGCCAGCAGTTTCAAAGGGGGAAATCAGCCCCAGCATTTT

clone_size: .
v_call: TRBV10-3
j_call: TRBJ1-2
d_call: TRBD1
cdr3_length: 13
cdr3_aa: CAIRDRVNYGYTF
cdr3_nt: TGTGCCATTAGAGACAGGGTGAACTATGGCTACACCTTC

clone_size: .
v_call: TRBV7-9
j_call: TRBJ2-5
d_call: .
cdr3_length: 13
cdr3_aa: CASSTGTWETQYF
cdr3_nt: TGTGCCAGCAGTACCGGGACTTGGGAGACCCAGTACTTC

clone_size: many
v_call: TRBV20-1
j_call: TRBJ2-1
d_call: .
cdr3_length: 17
cdr3_aa: CSARGEDRGSSYNEQFF
cdr3_nt: TGCAGTGCTAGAGGAGAGGACCGGGGGAGCTCCTACAATGAGCAGTTCTTC

clone_size: few
v_call: TRBV4-3
j_call: TRBJ2-7
d_call: .
cdr3_length: 15
cdr3_aa: CASSQDLLKDYEQYF
cdr3_nt: TGCGCCAGCAGCCAAGATCTACTGAAAGACTACGAGCAGTACTTC

clone_size: few
v_call: TRBV27
j_call: TRBJ1-1
d_call: .
cdr3_length: 14
cdr3_aa: CASSFAGGIPEAFF
cdr3_nt: TGTGCCAGCAGTTTTGCGGGGGGCATACCTGAAGCTTTCTTT

clone_size: few
v_call: TRBV12-3/TRBV12-4
j_call: TRBJ1-6
d_call: TRBD1
cdr3_length: 13
cdr3_aa: CASSLQGDSPLHF
cdr3_nt: TGTGCCAGCAGTTTGCAGGGGGATTCACCCCTCCACTTT

clone_size: few
v_call: TRBV7-6
j_call: TRBJ2-3
d_call: .
cdr3_length: 17
cdr3_aa: CASSPRVLRGGTDTQYF
cdr3_nt: TGTGCCAGCAGCCCCCGTGTTCTTAGGGGGGGAACAGATACGCAGTATTTT

clone_size: .
v_call: TRBV28
j_call: TRBJ2-7
d_call: .
cdr3_length: 16
cdr3_aa: CASSRTALRSSYEQYF
cdr3_nt: TGTGCCAGCAGCCGGACAGCGCTTAGGAGCTCCTACGAGCAGTACTTC

clone_size: .
v_call: TRBV6-1
j_call: TRBJ2-2
d_call: TRBD1
cdr3_length: 14
cdr3_aa: CASSVGQGTGELFF
cdr3_nt: TGTGCCAGCAGTGTAGGACAGGGGACCGGGGAGCTGTTTTTT

clone_size: .
v_call: TRBV2
j_call: TRBJ1-1
d_call: .
cdr3_length: 13
cdr3_aa: CASSERWDAEAFF
cdr3_nt: TGTGCCAGCAGTGAAAGGTGGGACGCTGAAGCTTTCTTT

clone_size: many
v_call: TRBV12-3/TRBV12-4
j_call: TRBJ1-2
d_call: TRBD1
cdr3_length: 14
cdr3_aa: CASSPRDRVGGYTF
cdr3_nt: TGTGCCAGCAGTCCCCGGGACAGGGTTGGTGGCTACACCTTC

clone_size: many
v_call: TRBV6-2/TRBV6-3
j_call: TRBJ1-5
d_call: .
cdr3_length: 14
cdr3_aa: CASSYFGNNQPQHF
cdr3_nt: TGTGCCAGCAGTTACTTCGGGAACAATCAGCCCCAGCATTTT

clone_size: .
v_call: TRBV6-5
j_call: TRBJ2-2
d_call: .
cdr3_length: 15
cdr3_aa: CASSYSSMATGELFF
cdr3_nt: TGTGCCAGCAGTTACTCCTCAATGGCCACCGGGGAGCTGTTTTTT

clone_size: few
v_call: TRBV4-3
j_call: TRBJ2-1
d_call: .
cdr3_length: 16
cdr3_aa: CASSQAGGGAYNEQFF
cdr3_nt: TGCGCCAGCAGCCAAGCGGGTGGCGGGGCTTACAATGAGCAGTTCTTC

clone_size: .
v_call: TRBV5-4
j_call: TRBJ1-4
d_call: .
cdr3_length: 13
cdr3_aa: CASREGTNEKLFF
cdr3_nt: TGTGCCAGCAGGGAGGGAACTAATGAAAAACTGTTTTTT

clone_size: .
v_call: TRBV7-2
j_call: TRBJ2-3
d_call: .
cdr3_length: 12
cdr3_aa: CASSHYLDTQYF
cdr3_nt: TGTGCCAGCAGCCACTATCTAGATACGCAGTATTTT

clone_size: .
v_call: TRBV5-1
j_call: TRBJ1-5
d_call: .
cdr3_length: 15
cdr3_aa: CASSLDGMRNQPQHF
cdr3_nt: TGCGCCAGCAGCTTGGACGGGATGAGAAATCAGCCCCAGCATTTT

clone_size: .
v_call: TRBV7-8
j_call: TRBJ1-1
d_call: TRBD1
cdr3_length: 16
cdr3_aa: CASSLITGGGDTEAFF
cdr3_nt: TGTGCCAGCAGCTTAATTACAGGGGGAGGCGACACTGAAGCTTTCTTT

clone_size: many
v_call: TRBV7-9
j_call: TRBJ1-1
d_call: .
cdr3_length: 12
cdr3_aa: CASSFGWTEAFF
cdr3_nt: TGTGCCAGCAGCTTCGGATGGACTGAAGCTTTCTTT

clone_size: many
v_call: TRBV27
j_call: TRBJ1-5
d_call: TRBD1
cdr3_length: 16
cdr3_aa: CASSSGTASGVNPQHF
cdr3_nt: TGTGCCAGCAGTTCCGGGACAGCTAGCGGCGTCAATCCCCAGCATTTT